Each of the 17 T cell receptor beta chains below was sequenced from the same sample in a study of Graves' ophthalmopathy and Graves' hyperthyroidism. Amplification of the TCR beta CDR3 regions used RNA transcripts (as template). HTBI primers were employed in first-round RT-PCR, then a second-round multiplex PCR followed. MiXCR was run by TCRdb on the multiplex PCR reads, yielding one entry per CDR3 protein. The data contain about 1.2 million distinct CDR3 sequences, about 36% of them singletons. The sample consisted of peripheral blood or thyroid tissue (not recorded which). The source of these receptors is an adult man with Graves' hyperthyroidism.

This clonotype was picked up a small number of times. The chain has TRBV9 and TRBJ2-5; tentative D call: TRBD2 (6 bases). Looked up from germline, CDR1 is SGDLS and CDR2 is YYNGEE. The CDR3 is 15 amino acids. Trimming stripped 6 bases from V and 2 bases from J, with 17 bases between. Here the CDR3 DNA reads TGTGCCAGCACCCCTGAGGAGGGCCCTCAAGAGACCCAGTACTTC. Translation gives CASTPEEGPQETQYF. The full variable domain, completed using reference TRBV9 and TRBJ2-5, is DSGVTQTPKHLITATGQRVTLRCSPRSGDLSVYWYQQSLDQGLQFLIQYYNGEERAKGNILERFSAQQFPDLHSELNLSSLELGDSALYFCASTPEEGPQETQYFGPGTRLLVL.

The chain combines TRBV9 with TRBJ1-1; 9 bases map to TRBD1. Germline CDR1 SGDLS, CDR2 YYNGEE. V lost 10 bases to trimming and J lost 0 bases; unmatched junction nucleotides: 16. The CDR3 is 17 residues long. Here the CDR3 reads CAGSPPGTGPMNTEAFF. In nucleotides, the CDR3 is TGTGCCGGCTCACCACCAGGGACAGGGCCTATGAACACTGAAGCTTTCTTT.

The chain is built from TRBV6-5 and TRBJ2-7, with D possibly being TRBD2 (6 bases). The germline gives CDR1 MNHEY, CDR2 SVGAGI. Trimming left V 5 bases short and J 2 bases short, with 13 bases between. This CDR3 contains 14 residues. DNA for the CDR3: TGTGCCAGCAGTGCGGGCGGGAATCCCTACGAGCAGTACTTC. Its protein product is CASSAGGNPYEQYF.

The chain links TRBV12-3 or TRBV12-4 to TRBJ1-5, with D tentatively TRBD1 (6 bases). The CDR3 is 14 amino acids. Trimming stripped 7 bases from V and 7 bases from J, with 17 bases between. CDR3: CASTRGAGDQPQHF. The CDR3 bases are TGTGCCAGCACTCGAGGGGCAGGGGACCAGCCCCAGCATTTT.

This clonotype has a count of ten or more. The chain couples TRBV19 to TRBJ1-5; 7 bases line up with TRBD1. The J segment lost 6 bases and the V segment lost 11 bases, leaving 10 bases of the junction unmatched. The CDR3 has 13 residues. The V gene's germline CDR1 is LNHDA and CDR2 SQIVND (reference sequence). CDR3 loop: CASNDRVTQPQHF. As DNA, the CDR3 is TGTGCCTCGAACGACAGGGTCACTCAGCCCCAGCATTTT.

This clonotype was counted a few times. This chain links TRBV29-1 with TRBJ2-2, with TRBD1 matching over 8 bases. Germline CDR1 and CDR2: SQVTM and ANQGSEA. Trimming removed 3 bases from V and 4 bases from J; junction bases left unmatched: 4. The CDR3 spans 14 residues. DNA of the CDR3: TGCAGCGTTGAGGACAGGGCGCGCACCGGGGAGCTGTTTTTT. Protein: CSVEDRARTGELFF.

Concerning this clonotype: Just one base apart from a much larger clone, this may be a read error. The chain employs TRBV12-3 or TRBV12-4 and TRBJ2-5; D unresolved. The CDR3 loop spans 15 amino acids. The CDR3 spells CASSFGNRAFSTQDF. CDR3 DNA: TGTGCCAGCAGTTTTGGCAACAGAGCCTTTTCGACCCAGGACTTC.

The J gene is TRBJ1-2, the V gene TRBV20-1; 8 positions match TRBD1. V shed 0 bases, J shed 4 bases, and the junction held 10 bases outside the gene matches. This CDR3 has 16 amino acids. In germline, CDR1 is DFQATT, CDR2 SNEGSKA (reference sequence). This CDR3 reads CSARDRDRQLRYGYTF. Here the CDR3 DNA reads TGCAGTGCTAGAGACAGGGACAGGCAGTTACGCTATGGCTACACCTTC.

This clonotype has only a few counts. One junction end disagrees with the germline gene, perhaps due to a read error. The rearrangement joins TRBV7-9 to TRBJ2-7; D is uncertain. Germline CDR1 is SEHNR and CDR2 is FQNEAQ (reference sequence). CDR3 size: 12 residues. The CDR3 nucleotides read TGTGCCAGCCGCTTCGGGTTTTACGAGCAGTACTTC. This gives the protein CASRFGFYEQYF. Together with reference TRBV7-9 and TRBJ2-7, the CDR3 gives the full variable domain: DTGVSQNPRHKITKRGQNVTFRCDPISEHNRLYWYRQTLGQGPEFLTYFQNEAQLEKSRLLSDRFSAERPKGSFSTLEIQRTEQGDSAMYLCASRFGFYEQYFGPGTRLTVT.

In its sample, this clonotype was seen many times. V is TRBV20-1 and J is TRBJ2-5; 12 bases are a match to TRBD2. CDR1 DFQATT and CDR2 SNEGSKA come from the germline V gene (reference sequence). CDR3 size: 15 residues. The V and J ends lost 2 bases and 2 bases, in that order; junction bases with no gene match: 3. CDR3 sequence (DNA): TGCAGTGCTAGAAAAGGACTAGCGGGACAAGAGACCCAGTACTTC. Its protein is CSARKGLAGQETQYF.

Comments on this clonotype: An end of the junction differs from the germline gene, which may be a read error. The genes are TRBV10-3 and TRBJ1-2; D possibly corresponds to TRBD1 (6 bases). The CDR3 loop spans 13 amino acids. Germline V gives CDR1 ENHRY, CDR2 SYGVKD. DNA for the CDR3: TGTGCCAGCAGTTTAGTACAGGGTAGGAGCTACACCTTC. Translation: CASSLVQGRSYTF.

The chain couples TRBV5-4 to TRBJ2-2; TRBD1 or TRBD2 may be the D gene (6 bases each). The CDR3 is 16 amino acids. V shed 0 bases and J shed 1 base, with 10 bases lying between them. The germline CDR1 and CDR2 sequences are SGHNT and YYREEE (reference sequence). The CDR3 sequence: CASSLVRGRNTGELFF. CDR3 nucleotide sequence: TGTGCCAGCAGCTTGGTACGGGGGCGGAACACCGGGGAGCTGTTTTTT.

Note on this clonotype: A read error is possible here, since a much larger clone lies one base away. This sequence joins TRBV5-1 and TRBJ1-1; no definite D call. V was pared by 3 bases and J by 1 base, with 10 bases between. The CDR3 is made up of 14 amino acids. Germline CDR1 reads SGHRS; CDR2 reads YFSETQ. CDR3 amino acids: CASSSNRPNTEAFF. The CDR3 DNA reads as TGCGCCAGCAGCTCGAATAGACCGAACACTGAAGCTTTCTTT.

This clonotype came up many times. Written as DNA, the CDR3 is TGTGCCAGCAGCGTATCCCCGCTGGGAGGATCCGATGGCTACACCTTC. The encoded protein is CASSVSPLGGSDGYTF. This chain connects TRBV9 to TRBJ1-2; D is undetermined. Per the germline V gene, CDR1 is SGDLS and CDR2 is YYNGEE. The V gene lost 1 base and the J gene lost 6 bases, with 19 bases spanning the gap. This CDR3 has 16 residues. Variable domain in full (rest from reference TRBV9 and TRBJ1-2): DSGVTQTPKHLITATGQRVTLRCSPRSGDLSVYWYQQSLDQGLQFLIQYYNGEERAKGNILERFSAQQFPDLHSELNLSSLELGDSALYFCASSVSPLGGSDGYTFGSGTRLTVV.

In regard to this clonotype: A read error may explain this, as a much larger clone is one base away. This chain uses TRBV7-2 with TRBJ1-5; TRBD1 aligns across 8 bases. CDR1 and CDR2 (germline): SGHTA, FQGNSA. The CDR3 consists of 15 residues. The V and J ends lost 4 bases and 7 bases, in that order; junction bases with no gene match: 9. The CDR3 here is CASSSTTGGSQPQHF. The CDR3 DNA reads TGTGCCAGCAGCTCAACCACAGGGGGGAGCCAGCCCCAGCATTTT.

This CDR3 is CASLGRKNTDTQFF. For the CDR3, the DNA is TGTGCCAGCCTTGGACGGAAAAACACAGATACGCAGTTCTTC. This chain joins TRBV7-9 and TRBJ2-1; D is uncertain. Germline CDR1 and CDR2: SEHNR and FQNEAQ (reference sequence). The CDR3 runs 14 residues. Deletions cut 8 bases from V and 12 bases from J, with 23 bases between.

The chain links TRBV4-2 to TRBJ2-7; D uncertain. The V and J ends lost 5 bases and 7 bases respectively, with 15 bases between them. The germline V gene has CDR1 LGHNA and CDR2 YNFKEQ. This CDR3 has 13 residues. Written as DNA, the CDR3 is TGTGCCAGCAGCACCCTAAAGAGCTGGGAGCAGTACTTC. Protein product: CASSTLKSWEQYF.